A selection of T cell receptor beta chains follows, all from one sample in a study of cytomegalovirus exposure and HLA in healthy donors. The table came from immunoSEQ multiplex PCR; TCRdb's copy has only in-frame clones and leaves some out. Of hundreds of thousands of clones listed, over 75% are singletons. Sequenced: PBMCs. Receptors were obtained from a woman aged 18-30 years in good health and CMV-seropositive. CDR3s include the opening cysteine and the closing phenylalanine or tryptophan. Fields, in order: J gene, D gene, CDR3 length, V gene, clone size, CDR3 protein, CDR3 DNA. The D gene is left open where the match is weak. Clone size appears in some rows only: once, few, many, or a class for an expanded clone.

j_call: TRBJ1-2; d_call: TRBD1; cdr3_length: 15; v_call: TRBV7-8; clone_size: -; cdr3_aa: CASSSRGRGNYGYTF; cdr3_nt: TGTGCCAGCAGTTCCAGGGGGCGAGGAAACTATGGCTACACCTTC
j_call: TRBJ1-5; d_call: -; cdr3_length: 14; v_call: TRBV5-1; clone_size: -; cdr3_aa: CASSPGGGNQPQHF; cdr3_nt: TGCGCCAGCAGCCCCGGCGGGGGGAATCAGCCCCAGCATTTT
j_call: TRBJ2-1; d_call: -; cdr3_length: 13; v_call: TRBV29-1; clone_size: -; cdr3_aa: CSVKDWRDNEQFF; cdr3_nt: TGCAGCGTTAAAGATTGGCGGGACAATGAGCAGTTCTTC
j_call: TRBJ1-1; d_call: -; cdr3_length: 16; v_call: TRBV4-1; clone_size: -; cdr3_aa: CASSQGPGHMNTEAFF; cdr3_nt: TGCGCCAGCAGCCAAGGTCCCGGACACATGAACACTGAAGCTTTCTTT
j_call: TRBJ2-1; d_call: -; cdr3_length: 11; v_call: TRBV6-5; clone_size: -; cdr3_aa: CASSPLNEQFF; cdr3_nt: TGTGCCAGCAGTCCGTTAAATGAGCAGTTCTTC
j_call: TRBJ2-2; d_call: -; cdr3_length: 17; v_call: TRBV28; clone_size: -; cdr3_aa: CASSLSTPRGDTGELFF; cdr3_nt: TGTGCCAGCAGTTTATCAACCCCCCGGGGTGACACCGGGGAGCTGTTTTTT
j_call: TRBJ1-2; d_call: -; cdr3_length: 12; v_call: TRBV2; clone_size: -; cdr3_aa: CATGTSNYGYTF; cdr3_nt: TGTGCCACCGGGACATCTAACTATGGCTACACCTTC
j_call: TRBJ2-2; d_call: TRBD1; cdr3_length: 15; v_call: TRBV29-1; clone_size: -; cdr3_aa: CSVEPDRGGTGELFF; cdr3_nt: TGCAGCGTTGAGCCGGACAGGGGAGGGACCGGGGAGCTGTTTTTT
j_call: TRBJ1-5; d_call: -; cdr3_length: 15; v_call: TRBV4-2; clone_size: few; cdr3_aa: CASSQFDNSNQPQHF; cdr3_nt: TGTGCCAGCAGCCAATTTGACAATAGCAATCAGCCCCAGCATTTT
j_call: TRBJ1-4; d_call: TRBD1; cdr3_length: 14; v_call: TRBV27; clone_size: -; cdr3_aa: CASSPLAGGEKLFF; cdr3_nt: TGTGCCAGCAGTCCCCTCGCAGGGGGTGAAAAACTGTTTTTT
j_call: TRBJ2-3; d_call: -; cdr3_length: 12; v_call: TRBV7-6; clone_size: -; cdr3_aa: CASSLSTDTQYF; cdr3_nt: TGTGCCAGCAGCCTAAGCACAGATACGCAGTATTTT
j_call: TRBJ2-7; d_call: -; cdr3_length: 12; v_call: TRBV7-7; clone_size: -; cdr3_aa: CASSLSGGEQYF; cdr3_nt: TGTGCTAGCAGCTTGAGTGGGGGGGAGCAGTACTTC
j_call: TRBJ2-2; d_call: TRBD2; cdr3_length: 19; v_call: TRBV10-3; clone_size: -; cdr3_aa: CAIIPNQTSGSPNTGELFF; cdr3_nt: TGTGCCATCATCCCCAATCAGACTAGCGGGAGCCCGAACACCGGGGAGCTGTTTTTT
j_call: TRBJ2-7; d_call: -; cdr3_length: 15; v_call: TRBV7-6; clone_size: -; cdr3_aa: CASSSRLERLREQYF; cdr3_nt: TGTGCCAGCAGCTCCCGACTAGAACGCCTACGAGAGCAGTACTTC